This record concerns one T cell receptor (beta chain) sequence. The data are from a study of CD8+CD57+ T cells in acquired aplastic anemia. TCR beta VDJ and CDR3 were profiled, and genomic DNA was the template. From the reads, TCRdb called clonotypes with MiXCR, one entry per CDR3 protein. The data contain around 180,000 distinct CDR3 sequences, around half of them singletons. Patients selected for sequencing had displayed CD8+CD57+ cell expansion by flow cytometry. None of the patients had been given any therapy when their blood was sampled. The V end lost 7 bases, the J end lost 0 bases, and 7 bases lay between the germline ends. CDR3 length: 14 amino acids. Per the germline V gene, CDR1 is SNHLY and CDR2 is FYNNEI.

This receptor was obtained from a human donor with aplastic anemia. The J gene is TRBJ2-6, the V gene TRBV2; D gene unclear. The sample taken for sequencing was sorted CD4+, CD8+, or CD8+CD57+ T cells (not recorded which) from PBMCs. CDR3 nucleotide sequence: TGTGCCAGCATTCAACCCTCTGGGGCCAACGTCCTGACTTTC. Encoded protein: CASIQPSGANVLTF.